These 23 T cell receptor beta chains originate from one sample sequenced in a study of T cells after yellow fever vaccination. MiXCR, applied by TCRdb to the 5' RACE reads, yields one record per CDR3 protein. The sample lists about 320,000 distinct CDR3 sequences, 3.5% to 4.5% occurring once. Sample: PBMCs, taken 15 days after the yellow fever booster vaccination. The receptors originated from a man aged 18 to 30 who received the YFV17D yellow fever vaccine.

This clonotype was recorded a few times. The J gene is TRBJ2-4, the V gene TRBV5-6; no clear D gene. V lost 5 bases and J lost 1, with 16 bases in between. This CDR3 is 16 amino acids long. CDR1 and CDR2 (germline): SGHDT, YYEEEE. CDR3: CASSPGPEGAKNIQYF. The CDR3 nucleotides are TGTGCCAGCAGTCCGGGCCCGGAAGGGGCCAAAAACATTCAGTACTTC.

This clonotype was observed at least ten times. The chain couples TRBV23-1 to TRBJ2-3; 10 bases fit TRBD2. TRBV23-1 qualifies as an ORF whose function is uncertain. Losses at the gene ends were 0 bases for V and 1 base for J; bases not matched to a gene: 4. The CDR3 sequence is 17 residues long. The CDR3, as DNA: TGCGCCAGCAGTCAATCAACTAGCGGGGAAGGCACAGATACGCAGTATTTT. As protein: CASSQSTSGEGTDTQYF.

This clonotype was recorded at least ten times. The chain employs TRBV7-2 and TRBJ2-1, with 9 bases lining up with TRBD2. CDR3 length equals 15 residues. With V trimmed by 4 bases and J by 4 bases, 5 bases remained unmatched. CDR1 and CDR2 from the germline V gene are SGHTA and FQGNSA. CDR3 in amino acids: CASSSSGTRYNEQFF. CDR3 nucleotide sequence: TGTGCCAGCAGCTCTAGCGGGACCCGATACAATGAGCAGTTCTTC. The full variable domain, completed using reference TRBV7-2 and TRBJ2-1, is GAGVSQSPSNKVTEKGKDVELRCDPISGHTALYWYRQSLGQGLEFLIYFQGNSAPDKSGLPSDRFSAERTGGSVSTLTIQRTQQEDSAVYLCASSSSGTRYNEQFFGPGTRLTVL.

The rearrangement uses TRBV19 and TRBJ2-2; 8 bases line up with TRBD1. Trimming removed 6 bases from V and 4 bases from J; junction bases left unmatched: 13. This CDR3 is 17 amino acids long. Germline V lookup: CDR1 LNHDA, CDR2 SQIVND (reference sequence). This CDR3 is CASRSAGTTGATGELFF. DNA of the CDR3: TGTGCCAGTAGATCCGCCGGGACGACAGGGGCCACCGGGGAGCTGTTTTTT.

The table lists this clonotype with a few counts. This chain uses TRBV16 with TRBJ1-1; the D is unclear. CDR3 size: 16 residues. V was pared by 0 bases and J by 1 base, with 12 bases between. Germline V gene sequence: CDR1 KGHSY, CDR2 FQNENV. The CDR3 DNA sequence: TGTGCCAGCAGCCAATCTTTTAGGATTCAGAACACTGAAGCTTTCTTT. Amino acids: CASSQSFRIQNTEAFF.

At least ten counts were recorded for this clonotype. The rearrangement links TRBV7-3 to TRBJ1-1, with D uncertain. The CDR3 length is 14 residues. Trimming pared 4 bases from V and 1 base from J, leaving 10 bases between. CDR1 is SGHTA and CDR2 is FQGTGA in the germline V gene. The CDR3 region is CASSSPGENTEAFF. For the CDR3, the DNA is TGTGCCAGCAGCTCCCCCGGTGAGAACACTGAAGCTTTCTTT. The variable domain in full, completed from reference TRBV7-3 and TRBJ1-1, reads GAGVSQTPSNKVTEKGKYVELRCDPISGHTALYWYRQSLGQGPEFLIYFQGTGAADDSGLPNDRFFAVRPEGSVSTLKIQRTERGDSAVYLCASSSPGENTEAFFGQGTRLTVV.

This clonotype was seen a few times. CDR3 sequence reads: CASSFQYGGQETQYF. CDR3 in DNA: TGTGCCAGCAGCTTCCAATACGGGGGTCAAGAGACCCAGTACTTC. V is TRBV7-2 and J is TRBJ2-5; D is perhaps TRBD2 (6 bases). Trimming took 3 bases from V and 2 from J, leaving 13 bases between them. The CDR3 totals 15 residues. The germline CDR1 and CDR2 sequences are SGHTA and FQGNSA.

This clonotype was observed at least ten times. This rearrangement joins TRBV18 to TRBJ1-1, with 9 bases that match TRBD1. Germline V gene sequence: CDR1 KGHSH, CDR2 LQKENI. V lost 6 bases, J lost 1 base, and 6 bases stayed unmatched. There are 15 residues in the CDR3. The CDR3 region is CASSRVTGGNTEAFF. The CDR3 nucleotides are TGTGCCAGCTCGAGAGTGACAGGGGGGAACACTGAAGCTTTCTTT. Supplemented by reference TRBV18 and TRBJ1-1, the full variable domain reads NAGVMQNPRHLVRRRGQEARLRCSPMKGHSHVYWYRQLPEEGLKFMVYLQKENIIDESGMPKERFSAEFPKEGPSILRIQQVVRGDSAAYFCASSRVTGGNTEAFFGQGTRLTVV.

The genes are TRBV16 and TRBJ2-1, with D perhaps matching TRBD1 or TRBD2 (5 bases each). The CDR3 is made up of 16 amino acids. V was pared by 8 bases and J by 0 bases, with 17 bases between. Germline lookup yields CDR1 KGHSY and CDR2 FQNENV. CDR3 sequence reads: CASAKYRDRSYNEQFF. CDR3 in DNA: TGTGCCAGCGCCAAGTACCGGGACCGCTCCTACAATGAGCAGTTCTTC.

This clonotype was found many times. The chain employs TRBV20-1 and TRBJ1-1, with a tentative D call TRBD1 (6 bases). V dropped 6 bases and J dropped 7 bases, with 15 bases sitting between them. This CDR3 has 12 residues. The germline gives CDR1 DFQATT, CDR2 SNEGSKA (reference sequence). The chain's CDR3 is CSARQEELEAFF. The CDR3 DNA reads TGCAGTGCCCGACAGGAGGAACTTGAAGCTTTCTTT.

This clonotype showed up many times. The chain is built from TRBV5-1 and TRBJ2-7, with D perhaps given as TRBD1 or TRBD2 (7 bases each). The CDR3 consists of 16 residues. The V gene's germline CDR1 is SGHRS and CDR2 YFSETQ. Trimming removed 0 bases at V and 4 bases at J, with 17 bases between. CDR3 protein: CASSLAAGQPGYEQYF. In nucleotides, the CDR3 is TGCGCCAGCAGCTTGGCAGCGGGACAGCCAGGATACGAGCAGTACTTC.

A few counts support this clonotype. J is TRBJ2-3 and V is TRBV5-1; D possibly corresponds to TRBD1 (6 bases). This CDR3 is built from 15 residues. V was trimmed by 0 bases and J by 0 bases, leaving 8 bases between them. Germline assignment: CDR1 SGHRS and CDR2 YFSETQ. CDR3 DNA: TGCGCCAGCAGCTTGGACGGACAGAGCACAGATACGCAGTATTTT. This translates into CASSLDGQSTDTQYF.

This clonotype has at least ten counts. The chain employs TRBV13 and TRBJ1-6, with D tentatively TRBD1 (6 bases). CDR3 length equals 16 residues. Germline values: CDR1 PRHDT, CDR2 FYEKMQ (reference sequence). Trimming stripped 5 bases from V and 10 bases from J, with 21 bases between. In DNA form, the CDR3 reads TGTGCCAGCAGCATAACGGGGGCCCTCCGGAGATCACCCCTCCACTTT. Translating it yields CASSITGALRRSPLHF.

The DNA of the CDR3 is TGCGCCAGCAGCCAAGAGTGGGGAGTCGCTGAAGCTTTCTTT. Its translation is CASSQEWGVAEAFF. The rearrangement joins TRBV4-1 to TRBJ1-1; D ambiguous. The CDR3 has 14 amino acids. Looked up from germline, CDR1 is MGHRA and CDR2 is YSYEKL. V was cut by 0 bases and J by 6 bases, with 11 bases left in between.

This clonotype was recorded many times. This chain connects TRBV7-2 to TRBJ1-5; 7 bases are a match to TRBD1. Losses at the gene ends were 1 base for V and 8 bases for J; bases not matched to a gene: 8. Germline values: CDR1 SGHTA, CDR2 FQGNSA. This CDR3 is 15 amino acids long. The CDR3 DNA sequence: TGTGCCAGCAGCTTAGAGTTGGACGGACAGGAGCCCCAGCATTTT. It specifies CASSLELDGQEPQHF.

This clonotype was found a few times. V gene TRBV9 combines with J gene TRBJ1-2, with 8 bases identical to TRBD1. CDR3 length equals 14 residues. The germline V gene has CDR1 SGDLS and CDR2 YYNGEE. V was clipped by 3 bases and J by 4 bases; unmatched bases: 5. DNA for the CDR3: TGTGCCAGCAGCGCAGGGGACAGGCCCTATGGCTACACCTTC. Translation: CASSAGDRPYGYTF.

This clonotype was picked up a small number of times. The chain uses TRBV6-5 and TRBJ1-2; 7 bases agree with TRBD1. Germline values: CDR1 MNHEY, CDR2 SVGAGI. CDR3 length: 17 residues. J gave up 1 base and V 8 bases, and 16 bases lay outside the gene matches. The CDR3 DNA is TGTGCCAGCCGCAAACGAAGGGGACAGAACGATAACTATGGCTACACCTTC. This gives the protein CASRKRRGQNDNYGYTF.

Only a few counts were recorded for this clonotype. The rearrangement uses TRBV6-2 or TRBV6-3 and TRBJ1-2, with 8 bases aligning to TRBD1. The CDR3 totals 13 residues. Germline V gene sequence: CDR1 MNHEY, CDR2 SVGEGT. The V segment lost 7 bases and the J segment 6 bases; nucleotides outside the gene matches: 7. Here the CDR3 reads CASIPSGGHGYTF. Here the CDR3 DNA reads TGTGCCAGCATTCCGTCAGGGGGCCATGGCTACACCTTC.

This clonotype has ten or more counts. This chain joins TRBV5-1 and TRBJ2-3; D call uncertain. Germline assignment: CDR1 SGHRS and CDR2 YFSETQ. Between the trimmed V and J ends, which lost 0 bases and 2 bases, there was a span of 7 bases. The CDR3 has 14 amino acids. The CDR3 here is CASSLGLVTDTQYF. Here the CDR3 DNA reads TGCGCCAGCAGCTTGGGCCTAGTCACAGATACGCAGTATTTT.

This clonotype has a count of ten or more. This chain links TRBV7-8 with TRBJ1-4; 7 bases map to TRBD1. CDR1 and CDR2 (germline): SGHVS, FQNEAQ. Trimming removed 6 bases from V and 8 bases from J; junction bases left unmatched: 12. This CDR3 has 15 amino acids. The CDR3 nucleotides are TGTGCCAGCAGGGCCATGACAGGGATAGGGGAAAAACTGTTTTTT. Translation gives CASRAMTGIGEKLFF.

This clonotype has more than one count but fewer than ten. This sequence joins TRBV12-3 or TRBV12-4 and TRBJ2-1; 8 bases match TRBD2. The trim removed 5 bases at V and 2 bases at J, leaving 8 bases unmatched. The CDR3 sequence is 16 residues long. The CDR3 loop is CASSLLAGRAYNEQFF. The CDR3 bases are TGTGCCAGCAGTCTCCTAGCGGGTAGGGCCTACAATGAGCAGTTCTTC.

The chain carries TRBV7-9 and TRBJ2-5, with a tentative D call TRBD2 (6 bases). The CDR3 length is 15 residues. V was cut by 8 bases and J by 5 bases, with 21 bases left in between. Germline V gene lookup returns CDR1 SEHNR and CDR2 FQNEAQ (reference sequence). CDR3 DNA sequence: TGTGCCAGCTCTGAGGGACTTTACGGATCGGAGACCCAGTACTTC. Encoded protein: CASSEGLYGSETQYF.

This clonotype was observed many times. This chain connects TRBV5-1 to TRBJ2-2, with D possibly matching TRBD2 (5 bases). The CDR3 is 16 residues long. Germline values: CDR1 SGHRS, CDR2 YFSETQ. The V end was cut by 1 base, the J end by 7 bases, with 17 bases between. This chain's CDR3 is CASSLMATTGYGELFF. CDR3 in DNA: TGCGCCAGCAGCTTGATGGCTACAACGGGATACGGGGAGCTGTTTTTT.